This passage covers 23 T cell receptor beta chains from one sample sequenced in a study of control samples from healthy donors and cancer patients. Using immunoSEQ multiplex PCR, the repertoire was profiled, and TCRdb retains in-frame clones only, with some absent. This table holds tens of thousands of clones, about four fifths found once. Specimen: PBMCs. These receptors came from a woman aged 45-65 years with lung cancer.

This clone was detected only a few times. The chain employs TRBV2 and TRBJ1-1, with no clear D. V was trimmed by 5 bases and J by 7 bases, leaving 14 bases between them. There are 13 residues in the CDR3. Germline CDR1 reads SNHLY; CDR2 reads FYNNEI. CDR3 protein: CASSPGRSGEAFF. DNA for the CDR3: TGTGCCAGCAGTCCCGGCCGGTCCGGTGAAGCTTTCTTT.

The chain recombines TRBV6-5 with TRBJ2-7; D is unclear. This CDR3 contains 15 residues. The V end lost 8 bases, the J end lost 0 bases, and 17 bases lay between the germline ends. Germline V gene data show CDR1 as MNHEY and CDR2 as SVGAGI. Here the CDR3 DNA reads TGTGCCAGCCGCACGTCGGCAGCCTTCTCCTACGAGCAGTACTTC. Amino acid sequence: CASRTSAAFSYEQYF.

V is TRBV7-2 and J is TRBJ2-5, with 10 nucleotides matching TRBD1. This CDR3 comprises 14 residues. The V gene's germline CDR1 is SGHTA and CDR2 FQGNSA. V shed 5 bases, J shed 2 bases, and the junction held 2 bases outside the gene matches. The CDR3 DNA sequence: TGTGCCAGCAGCCTGGACAGGGGGCAAGAGACCCAGTACTTC. This sequence encodes CASSLDRGQETQYF.

The V call is TRBV5-6, the J call TRBJ1-2; D is possibly TRBD1 (5 bases). The V gene lost 4 bases and the J gene lost 3 bases, with 19 bases spanning the gap. CDR1 SGHDT and CDR2 YYEEEE come from the germline V gene. The CDR3 length is 16 residues. The CDR3 here is CASSPYDEKGYYGYTF. In DNA form, the CDR3 reads TGTGCCAGCAGCCCCTACGACGAGAAGGGGTACTATGGCTACACCTTC.

This clone has more than one count but fewer than ten. At one of its ends the junction is not consistent with the germline gene, which may arise from a read error. The rearrangement uses TRBV19 and TRBJ2-7; D assignment may be TRBD1 or TRBD2 (6 bases each). The CDR3 runs to 13 residues. From germline, CDR1 is LNHDA and CDR2 SQIVND (reference sequence). CDR3 residues: CASSIGAGGHLRF. The CDR3 coding sequence is TGTGCCAGTAGTATAGGAGCCGGGGGCCACCTCCGCTTC.

This clone was observed a few times. The chain has TRBV7-2 and TRBJ2-3; D is ambiguous. The germline V and J ends were trimmed by 6 bases and 3 bases, with 10 bases remaining between them. The germline gives CDR1 SGHTA, CDR2 FQGNSA. The CDR3 covers 13 residues. The DNA for the CDR3 is TGTGCCAGCAGTCCAGACCGGACAGATACGCAGTATTTT. Translation: CASSPDRTDTQYF.

CDR3 coding DNA: TGTGCCAGCAGTCCCGCCGGGAGGGGCGGAGCTAATTCACCCCTCCACTTT. Residues: CASSPAGRGGANSPLHF. The chain is built from TRBV28 and TRBJ1-6, with D possibly TRBD1 on 5 matching bases. CDR3 length equals 17 residues. Trimming took off 5 bases at V and 6 bases at J, with 20 bases between the two ends. CDR1 is MDHEN and CDR2 is SYDVKM in the germline V gene.

The chain carries TRBV10-3 and TRBJ2-2; TRBD1 matches 7 bases. The CDR3 loop spans 15 amino acids. J lost 2 bases, V lost 6 bases, and 6 bases had no gene match. Germline V gives CDR1 ENHRY, CDR2 SYGVKD. DNA of the CDR3: TGTGCCATCAGCGCCGGGACAGCCAACACCGGGGAGCTGTTTTTT. This sequence encodes CAISAGTANTGELFF.

This chain connects TRBV19 to TRBJ1-2, with unresolved D. With 6 bases removed from V and 0 bases from J, the gap between germline ends came to 14 bases. The CDR3 is 15 amino acids. CDR1 and CDR2 from the germline V gene are LNHDA and SQIVND (reference sequence). CDR3 coding DNA: TGTGCCAGTAGCCTCGAGGGTCTCTCTAACTATGGCTACACCTTC. The encoded protein is CASSLEGLSNYGYTF.

The genes are TRBV9 and TRBJ2-3, with a tentative D call TRBD1 (6 bases). Germline V gene data show CDR1 as SGDLS and CDR2 as YYNGEE. V shed 3 bases and J shed 2 bases, with 19 bases lying between them. CDR3 length: 17 amino acids. CDR3 nucleotide sequence: TGTGCCAGCAGCGGACTACAGGGAATCGGAGACACAGATACGCAGTATTTT. This gives the protein CASSGLQGIGDTDTQYF.

The V gene is TRBV27, the J gene TRBJ2-2; D unclear. CDR1 and CDR2 from the germline V gene are MNHEY and SMNVEV (reference sequence). This CDR3 spans 13 amino acids. The V gene lost 5 bases and the J gene lost 2 bases, with 6 bases spanning the gap. CDR3 in amino acids: CASSPANTGELFF. The CDR3 DNA sequence: TGTGCCAGCAGTCCTGCAAACACCGGGGAGCTGTTTTTT.

The chain combines TRBV5-4 with TRBJ2-3; 7 nucleotides match TRBD2. Germline CDR1 reads SGHNT; CDR2 reads YYREEE (reference sequence). The CDR3 totals 16 residues. V lost 4 bases and J lost 0; bases outside the gene matches: 8. CDR3 residues: CASSGGTIRSTDTQYF. CDR3 in DNA: TGTGCCAGCAGCGGGGGGACTATCCGTAGCACAGATACGCAGTATTTT. Variable domain in full (rest from reference TRBV5-4 and TRBJ2-3): ETGVTQSPTHLIKTRGQQVTLRCSSQSGHNTVSWYQQALGQGPQFIFQYYREEENGRGNFPPRFSGLQFPNYSSELNVNALELDDSALYLCASSGGTIRSTDTQYFGPGTRLTVL.

This clone was detected a few times. The V and J genes are TRBV3-1 (or the pseudogene TRBV3-2) and TRBJ1-4; TRBD1 matches 10 bases. Unmatched junction bases numbered 5, after V lost 3 bases and J lost 7 bases. The CDR3 is made up of 15 amino acids. Germline loops: CDR1 LGHDT, CDR2 YNNKEL (reference sequence). CDR3 region: CASSHSGTGVEKLFF. The CDR3 region has the DNA TGTGCCAGCAGCCATTCCGGGACAGGGGTTGAAAAACTGTTTTTT.

The chain couples TRBV27 to TRBJ1-5; D is uncertain. Trimming took off 4 bases at V and 7 bases at J, with 8 bases between the two ends. The CDR3 contains 12 residues. The germline V gene has CDR1 MNHEY and CDR2 SMNVEV (reference sequence). In nucleotides, the CDR3 is TGTGCCAGCAGTTCTTTCGGCCAGCCCCAGCATTTT. This sequence encodes CASSSFGQPQHF.

Note on this clone: Mismatch with germline at one junction end may stem from a read error. The chain uses TRBV10-3 and TRBJ1-1; the D gene is possibly TRBD1 (6 bases). The germline gives CDR1 ENHRY, CDR2 SYGVKD. This CDR3 comprises 12 residues. CDR3 loop: CATSGEGAEAFF. DNA for the CDR3: TGTGCCACCAGTGGGGAGGGGGCTGAAGCTTTCTTT.

The genes are TRBV19 and TRBJ1-5, with 9 bases matching TRBD1. The CDR3 has 21 amino acids. With V trimmed by 5 bases and J by 0 bases, 20 bases remained unmatched. From germline, CDR1 is LNHDA and CDR2 SQIVND (reference sequence). The chain's CDR3 is CASSPRYSGTGRSNSNQPQHF. In DNA form, the CDR3 reads TGTGCCAGTAGTCCCCGATACTCCGGGACAGGGCGATCCAATAGCAATCAGCCCCAGCATTTT.

CDR3 DNA: TGCGCCAGCAGCTTGGCTCTTACCTCCTCCTACGAGCAGTACTTC. Residues: CASSLALTSSYEQYF. The V and J genes are TRBV5-1 and TRBJ2-7; D unresolved. The ends were cut back, 0 bases at V and 0 bases at J, with 10 bases in the middle. Germline loops: CDR1 SGHRS, CDR2 YFSETQ. The CDR3 is made up of 15 amino acids.

The genes are TRBV15 and TRBJ1-1, with 10 bases lining up with TRBD1. This CDR3 has 15 amino acids. Trimming cost V 0 bases and J 6 bases; bases outside gene matches: 4. Looked up from germline, CDR1 is LNHNV and CDR2 is YYDKDF (reference sequence). The CDR3 is CATSRDLGTGAEAFF. CDR3 nucleotide sequence: TGTGCCACCAGCAGAGATCTTGGGACAGGGGCTGAAGCTTTCTTT.

In nucleotides, the CDR3 is TGTGCCAGCAGCCGGACAGGGCTGGAAGAGACCCAGTACTTC. Protein: CASSRTGLEETQYF. The V and J genes are TRBV5-4 and TRBJ2-5; TRBD1 matches 8 bases. The junction had 5 bases not matched to a gene; V was cut back by 4 bases and J by 3 bases. The CDR3 loop spans 14 amino acids. Germline V gene sequence: CDR1 SGHNT, CDR2 YYREEE (reference sequence).

This chain joins TRBV7-6 and TRBJ2-5, with 7 bases that match TRBD1. Germline assignment: CDR1 SGHVS and CDR2 FNYEAQ. The CDR3 has 15 amino acids. With 4 bases clipped from V and 2 bases from J, the junction kept 7 bases outside the gene matches. CDR3 sequence reads: CASSWRSGGQETQYF. Written as DNA, the CDR3 is TGTGCCAGCAGCTGGCGTTCAGGGGGACAAGAGACCCAGTACTTC. The complete variable domain, with remaining parts taken from reference TRBV7-6 and TRBJ2-5, reads GAGVSQSPRYKVTKRGQDVALRCDPISGHVSLYWYRQALGQGPEFLTYFNYEAQQDKSGLPNDRFSAERPEGSISTLTIQRTEQRDSAMYRCASSWRSGGQETQYFGPGTRLLVL.

The chain links TRBV5-1 to TRBJ1-1; D not resolved. The CDR3 extends over 14 amino acids. Germline CDR1 SGHRS, CDR2 YFSETQ. Trimming took off 1 base at V and 0 bases at J, with 7 bases between the two ends. DNA of the CDR3: TGCGCCAGCAGCTTGTGGGGTCTGAACACTGAAGCTTTCTTT. This encodes CASSLWGLNTEAFF.

This clone was found a few times. V and J are TRBV5-6 and TRBJ2-7; unclear D gene. Germline V gene data show CDR1 as SGHDT and CDR2 as YYEEEE. The CDR3 consists of 11 residues. Trimming cost V 2 bases and J 3 bases, with 3 bases left between them. As DNA, the CDR3 is TGTGCCAGCAGCTTAAACTACGAGCAGTACTTC. Translating gives CASSLNYEQYF.

This chain connects TRBV7-9 to TRBJ1-1; no firm D call. The V gene lost 2 bases and the J gene lost 0 bases, with 16 bases spanning the gap. The germline V gene has CDR1 SEHNR and CDR2 FQNEAQ (reference sequence). The CDR3 runs to 17 residues. CDR3 region: CASSLYLLGRLNTEAFF. The CDR3 region has the DNA TGTGCCAGCAGCTTATATCTTCTTGGCAGGCTGAACACTGAAGCTTTCTTT.